The 32 T cell receptor beta chains in this list originate from one sample, sequenced in a study of cytomegalovirus exposure and HLA in healthy donors. PCR was performed using 60 Vbeta and 13 Jbeta primers. Here immunoSEQ multiplex PCR was the method, and the copy in TCRdb shows in-frame clones only, minus some. The table has 200,000 to 250,000 clones, 75% to 80% seen once; the top ten hold 1.5% to 2%. The sample taken for sequencing was PBMCs. These receptors were collected from a young man in good health and CMV-seronegative.

The CDR3 sequence: CASSVEGAGANVLTF. CDR3 in DNA: TGTGCCAGCAGCGTAGAGGGAGCTGGGGCCAACGTCCTGACTTTC. The rearrangement uses TRBV9 and TRBJ2-6; a possible D gene is TRBD2 (5 bases). The CDR3 spans 15 residues. V was clipped by 0 bases and J by 2 bases, with 6 bases between them. Germline assignment: CDR1 SGDLS and CDR2 YYNGEE.

This clone was seen a single time. The V call is TRBV15, the J call TRBJ2-3; 13 positions match TRBD2. The CDR3 spans 15 residues. Germline V gives CDR1 LNHNV, CDR2 YYDKDF (reference sequence). V was clipped by 8 bases and J by 4 bases; unmatched bases: 6. The CDR3 DNA reads as TGTGCCACCGGGTGGACTAGCGGGAGTTCAGATACGCAGTATTTT. Its translation: CATGWTSGSSDTQYF.

The V call is TRBV7-9, the J call TRBJ2-2; 13 nucleotides line up with TRBD2. The germline V gene has CDR1 SEHNR and CDR2 FQNEAQ (reference sequence). The CDR3 covers 16 residues. The V and J ends lost 5 bases and 1 base, in that order; junction bases with no gene match: 1. The CDR3 here is CASSRTSGRNTGELFF. The CDR3 DNA reads TGTGCCAGCAGCAGGACTAGCGGGAGGAACACCGGGGAGCTGTTTTTT.

The CDR3 reads CASSPVGAGELFF. The CDR3 nucleotides are TGTGCCAGCAGTCCCGTTGGAGCCGGGGAGCTGTTTTTT. This rearrangement joins TRBV27 to TRBJ2-2; D unresolved. Germline V gives CDR1 MNHEY, CDR2 SMNVEV (reference sequence). The CDR3 consists of 13 residues. Trimming left V 5 bases short and J 6 bases short, with 10 bases between.

This sequence joins TRBV15 and TRBJ2-5; 8 nucleotides line up with TRBD1. The germline CDR1 and CDR2 sequences are LNHNV and YYDKDF (reference sequence). Unmatched junction bases numbered 10, after V lost 4 bases and J lost 3 bases. This CDR3 comprises 16 residues. The CDR3 loop is CATSTDRGGLKETQYF. CDR3 in DNA: TGTGCCACCAGCACCGACAGGGGAGGCCTAAAAGAGACCCAGTACTTC.

This clone was counted a few times. CDR3 sequence (DNA): TGTGCCAGCAGCCAACTAGCGGATAGCACAGATACGCAGTATTTT. Encoded protein: CASSQLADSTDTQYF. The genes are TRBV28 and TRBJ2-3; TRBD2 agrees at 8 bases. Trimming took 6 bases from V and 0 from J; bases not matched to a gene: 5. Germline CDR1 and CDR2: MDHEN and SYDVKM. The CDR3 extends over 15 amino acids.

This chain connects TRBV7-3 to TRBJ2-1; possibly TRBD2 for D (7 bases). The V end lost 3 bases, the J end lost 8 bases, and 20 bases lay between the germline ends. The CDR3 contains 16 residues. Germline-derived CDR1 and CDR2 are SGHTA and FQGTGA. The CDR3 spells CASSFVGGPSTDEQFF. CDR3 nucleotides: TGTGCCAGCAGCTTTGTGGGGGGGCCATCTACCGATGAGCAGTTCTTC.

V is TRBV27 and J is TRBJ2-1; 7 nucleotides agree with TRBD2. This CDR3 is 15 amino acids long. CDR1 is MNHEY and CDR2 is SMNVEV in the germline V gene (reference sequence). V was clipped by 5 bases and J by 6 bases; unmatched bases: 10. The CDR3: CASSGSSGPGNEQFF. The CDR3, as DNA: TGTGCCAGCAGTGGGTCTAGCGGTCCGGGCAATGAGCAGTTCTTC.

The V call is TRBV11-3, the J call TRBJ2-7, with D maybe TRBD1 (6 bases). The length of the CDR3 is 13 residues. In germline, CDR1 is SGHNT, CDR2 YENEEA. The V end was cut by 5 bases, the J end by 6 bases, with 14 bases between. CDR3 sequence (DNA): TGTGCCAGCAGCCTCACCCAGGGGAGCGAGCAGTACTTC. It translates to CASSLTQGSEQYF.

Worth noting for this clone: The junction and the germline gene differ at one end; a read error may be behind it. The rearrangement joins TRBV7-9 to TRBJ2-1; D perhaps matches TRBD2 (6 bases). The CDR3 covers 16 residues. The germline V gene encodes CDR1 SEHNR and CDR2 FQNEAQ (reference sequence). CDR3 residues: CSSSLADLAGYNEQFF. DNA for the CDR3: TGTTCCAGCAGCTTAGCGGATCTAGCCGGATACAATGAGCAGTTCTTC.

The CDR3, as DNA: TGCGCCAGCAGCCAAGACCAGGGGCACACTGAAGCTTTCTTT. Amino acid sequence: CASSQDQGHTEAFF. The V call is TRBV4-3, the J call TRBJ1-1, with a tentative D call TRBD1 (6 bases). V was cut by 0 bases and J by 3 bases, with 8 bases left in between. The CDR3 has 14 residues. The germline CDR1 and CDR2 sequences are LGHNA and YSLEER.

This clone came up once. This sequence joins TRBV9 and TRBJ1-1; a weak D match, TRBD1 (6 bases). V shed 3 bases and J shed 2 bases, with 20 bases lying between them. Germline V CDR1 and CDR2: SGDLS, YYNGEE. The CDR3 loop spans 17 amino acids. CDR3 protein: CASSAPPWGQDNTEAFF. The CDR3 nucleotides are TGTGCCAGCAGCGCCCCCCCCTGGGGACAAGATAACACTGAAGCTTTCTTT.

This clone was counted between two and nine times. This sample also contains other DNA sequences that code for the same CDR3. The chain couples TRBV19 to TRBJ1-3, with a weak D call TRBD1 (5 bases). This CDR3 region has 14 residues. With 8 bases removed from V and 0 bases from J, the gap between germline ends came to 11 bases. Germline CDR1 LNHDA, CDR2 SQIVND (reference sequence). The CDR3 nucleotides read TGTGCCAGTTCCACTGACAGCTCTGGAAACACCATATATTTT. This encodes CASSTDSSGNTIYF. Variable domain in full (rest from reference TRBV19 and TRBJ1-3): DGGITQSPKYLFRKEGQNVTLSCEQNLNHDAMYWYRQDPGQGLRLIYYSQIVNDFQKGDIAEGYSVSREKKESFPLTVTSAQKNPTAFYLCASSTDSSGNTIYFGEGSWLTVV.

V gene TRBV2 combines with J gene TRBJ2-5; TRBD2 agrees at 8 bases. The CDR3 spans 14 residues. The ends lost 6 bases at V and 5 bases at J; junction bases unmatched: 8. CDR1 SNHLY and CDR2 FYNNEI come from the germline V gene. The CDR3 loop is CASSPPGLVETQYF. The CDR3 DNA reads TGTGCCAGCAGCCCTCCGGGACTAGTTGAGACCCAGTACTTC.

The chain combines TRBV29-1 with TRBJ2-7, with TRBD2 identical over 7 bases. Germline V CDR1 and CDR2: SQVTM, ANQGSEA. The ends lost 4 bases at V and 4 bases at J; junction bases unmatched: 4. The CDR3 has 12 amino acids. The CDR3 loop is CSVGTSEYEQYF. CDR3 DNA sequence: TGCAGCGTTGGTACTAGCGAATACGAGCAGTACTTC.

The J gene is TRBJ2-7, the V gene TRBV7-6, with TRBD1 identical over 10 bases. This CDR3 spans 16 amino acids. V lost 1 base and J lost 5; bases outside the gene matches: 8. CDR1 and CDR2 (germline): SGHVS, FNYEAQ. The CDR3 spells CASSLGTGGPSDEQYF. Here the CDR3 DNA reads TGTGCCAGCAGCTTAGGGACAGGGGGTCCCTCTGACGAGCAGTACTTC.

The rearrangement joins TRBV29-1 to TRBJ2-3, with 8 positions matching TRBD2. The germline V gene has CDR1 SQVTM and CDR2 ANQGSEA. The CDR3 consists of 15 residues. V lost 1 base, J lost 1 base, and 4 bases stayed unmatched. CDR3 bases: TGCAGCGTTGAAGGGCCAGCGGGGGGCACAGATACGCAGTATTTT. This encodes CSVEGPAGGTDTQYF.

The V call is TRBV21-1, the J call TRBJ1-2; TRBD1 is the table's D call, not checked against the DNA. TRBV21-1 is marked as a pseudogene. The CDR3 has 18 amino acids. This chain's CDR3 is CASSNTSGPPRTLYGYTF. CDR3 DNA: TGTGCCAGCAGCAATACCTCTGGACCGCCCCGGACACTATATGGCTACACCTTC.

This chain connects TRBV28 to TRBJ1-1; 7 bases line up with TRBD1. Germline trimming cut 11 bases from V and 2 bases from J; bases unmatched to any gene: 8. Germline V gene sequence: CDR1 MDHEN, CDR2 SYDVKM. This CDR3 contains 13 residues. The CDR3 sequence: CAGRQGVNTEAFF. CDR3 nucleotide sequence: TGTGCCGGCCGACAGGGAGTAAACACTGAAGCTTTCTTT. The whole variable domain, filled in from reference TRBV28 and TRBJ1-1, reads DVKVTQSSRYLVKRTGEKVFLECVQDMDHENMFWYRQDPGLGLRLIYFSYDVKMKEKGDIPEGYSVSREKKERFSLILESASTNQTSMYLCAGRQGVNTEAFFGQGTRLTVV.

The V call is TRBV4-3, the J call TRBJ2-1, with TRBD2 matching over 11 bases. V lost 0 bases, J lost 10 bases, and 8 bases stayed unmatched. Germline assignment: CDR1 LGHNA and CDR2 YSLEER. The CDR3 consists of 16 residues. The CDR3 sequence is CASSQEFSGRAQEQFF. The DNA for the CDR3 is TGCGCCAGCAGCCAAGAATTTAGCGGGAGGGCCCAAGAGCAGTTCTTC.

The chain combines TRBV28 with TRBJ1-2; 8 bases match TRBD1. Germline values: CDR1 MDHEN, CDR2 SYDVKM. The CDR3 totals 13 residues. V shed 2 bases and J 7 bases; nucleotides not matched to a gene: 3. CDR3 amino acids: CASSLIRGLGYTF. In DNA, the CDR3 is TGTGCCAGCAGTTTAATCAGGGGGCTTGGCTACACCTTC.

The chain employs TRBV13 and TRBJ2-2; D is perhaps TRBD2 (5 bases). Germline lookup yields CDR1 PRHDT and CDR2 FYEKMQ (reference sequence). CDR3 size: 13 residues. V lost 3 bases and J 5 bases, leaving 7 bases between the germline ends. The CDR3 coding sequence is TGTGCCAGCAGCTTTCGGGGAACCGGGGAGCTGTTTTTT. Its protein is CASSFRGTGELFF.

V is TRBV6-5 and J is TRBJ1-5, with TRBD1 as a possible D gene (5 bases). V shed 7 bases and J shed 8 bases, with 12 bases lying between them. CDR3 length equals 12 residues. CDR1 is MNHEY, CDR2 SVGAGI, per germline. For the CDR3, the DNA is TGTGCCAGCACATCCGCGGGGGAGCCCCAGCATTTT. Protein sequence: CASTSAGEPQHF.

V gene TRBV7-6 combines with J gene TRBJ2-7, with 9 positions matching TRBD1. Germline CDR1 SGHVS, CDR2 FNYEAQ. The CDR3 is 16 residues long. The trim removed 0 bases at V and 5 bases at J, leaving 8 bases unmatched. CDR3 sequence: CASSLAPGQGQDEQYF. In DNA form, the CDR3 reads TGTGCCAGCAGCTTAGCCCCGGGACAGGGTCAAGACGAGCAGTACTTC.

The chain joins TRBV20-1 to TRBJ1-2; no definite D call. The V and J ends lost 0 bases and 7 bases respectively, with 6 bases between them. Germline loops: CDR1 DFQATT, CDR2 SNEGSKA (reference sequence). The CDR3 consists of 11 residues. The CDR3 DNA reads TGCAGTGCTAGAGATATACTTGGCTACACCTTC. As protein: CSARDILGYTF.

This chain joins TRBV7-2 and TRBJ2-3; the match to TRBD2 covers 11 bases. CDR1 SGHTA and CDR2 FQGNSA come from the germline V gene. Trimming at V came to 5 bases and at J to 5 bases, leaving 12 bases not matched to a gene. The CDR3 sequence is 17 residues long. The DNA of the CDR3 is TGTGCCAGCAGCACGGGACTAGCGGTTTTGGCGGGAGATACGCAGTATTTT. Protein sequence: CASSTGLAVLAGDTQYF.

The chain recombines TRBV5-4 with TRBJ2-1, with D perhaps TRBD1 (6 bases). V gave up 0 bases and J gave up 9 bases, with 7 bases separating them. The CDR3 consists of 12 residues. Germline values: CDR1 SGHNT, CDR2 YYREEE (reference sequence). The chain's CDR3 is CASSLGGGEQFF. The CDR3 DNA reads TGTGCCAGCAGCTTGGGAGGGGGTGAGCAGTTCTTC.

J is TRBJ1-2 and V is TRBV19; D uncertain. Germline V CDR1 and CDR2: LNHDA, SQIVND (reference sequence). The V and J ends lost 7 bases and 7 bases respectively, with 16 bases between them. The CDR3 is 13 residues long. The CDR3 spells CASTQSGVGGYTF. CDR3 DNA sequence: TGTGCCAGTACCCAATCAGGTGTAGGTGGCTACACCTTC.

This chain connects TRBV6-5 to TRBJ2-1; a weak D match, TRBD1 (5 bases). V lost 6 bases, J lost 6 bases, and 18 bases lay in between. The CDR3 has 15 residues. The germline gives CDR1 MNHEY, CDR2 SVGAGI. The CDR3 is CASSTQGVAVNEQFF. DNA for the CDR3: TGTGCCAGCAGCACGCAGGGTGTGGCCGTCAATGAGCAGTTCTTC.

The rearrangement links TRBV30 to TRBJ1-2, with 7 bases lining up with TRBD1. Germline CDR1 and CDR2: GTSNPN and SVGIG (reference sequence). Trimming took 0 bases from V and 3 from J; bases not matched to a gene: 10. The CDR3 loop spans 16 amino acids. In nucleotides, the CDR3 is TGTGCCTGGAGTGTAACCATCCAGGGGGGAGACTATGGCTACACCTTC. Amino acids: CAWSVTIQGGDYGYTF.

The chain carries TRBV5-1 and TRBJ2-5; possible D gene TRBD2, 6 bases. There are 15 residues in the CDR3. Trimming removed 0 bases from V and 2 bases from J, with 11 bases in between. Germline V gene lookup returns CDR1 SGHRS and CDR2 YFSETQ. CDR3: CASSLALGRQETQYF. CDR3 coding DNA: TGCGCCAGCAGCTTGGCCTTGGGGAGGCAAGAGACCCAGTACTTC.

V is TRBV28 and J is TRBJ2-7; D may be TRBD2 (5 bases). This CDR3 is built from 16 residues. Germline V gene data show CDR1 as MDHEN and CDR2 as SYDVKM. Trimming removed 5 bases at V and 0 bases at J, with 17 bases between. CDR3 DNA sequence: TGTGCCAGCAGTCGCCCACGTCGGGAAATCTCCTACGAGCAGTACTTC. This sequence encodes CASSRPRREISYEQYF. Full variable domain (outside the CDR3, taken from reference TRBV28 and TRBJ2-7): DVKVTQSSRYLVKRTGEKVFLECVQDMDHENMFWYRQDPGLGLRLIYFSYDVKMKEKGDIPEGYSVSREKKERFSLILESASTNQTSMYLCASSRPRREISYEQYFGPGTRLTVT.